The 29 T cell receptor beta chains below all came from one sample that was sequenced in a study of blood T cell repertoires in COVID-19. Only in-frame clones appear in the TCRdb table, and some are missing; sequencing was by immunoSEQ multiplex PCR. This sample has 35,000 to 55,000 clones, with around 85% found just once. The material sequenced was peripheral blood. These TCRs come from a human donor in a cohort sampled during active COVID-19.

J is TRBJ2-2 and V is TRBV6-2 or TRBV6-3; 10 bases agree with TRBD2. CDR3 size: 18 residues. Unmatched junction bases numbered 10, after V lost 5 bases and J lost 1 base. CDR1 and CDR2 (germline): MNHEY, SVGEGT. CDR3 nucleotide sequence: TGTGCCAGCAGTCCACAGCCGGGACTAGCGCTGAACACCGGGGAGCTGTTTTTT. It specifies CASSPQPGLALNTGELFF.

The chain links TRBV25-1 to TRBJ1-4, with a possible D match to TRBD1 (6 bases). The germline V gene encodes CDR1 MGHDK and CDR2 SYGVNS. V was shortened by 2 bases and J by 7 bases, with 17 bases between the two germline ends. The CDR3 has 16 residues. CDR3 DNA: TGTGCCAGCAGTGAAGGGCAACAGGGTAGAGGTGAAAAACTGTTTTTT. This sequence encodes CASSEGQQGRGEKLFF.

V usage is TRBV5-8 and J usage is TRBJ1-5; D might be TRBD1 (6 bases). Germline assignment: CDR1 SGHTS and CDR2 YDEGEE. This CDR3 contains 15 residues. Trimming took 7 bases from V and 11 from J, leaving 25 bases between them. As DNA, the CDR3 is TGTGCCAGCGTCCTCGTTGGGGGCGGAGGCGAATCCCAGCATTTT. Translating it yields CASVLVGGGGESQHF. The full variable domain, completed using reference TRBV5-8 and TRBJ1-5, is EAGVTQSPTHLIKTRGQQATLRCSPISGHTSVYWYQQALGLGLQFLLWYDEGEERNRGNFPPRFSGRQFPNYSSELNVNALELEDSALYLCASVLVGGGGESQHFGDGTRLSIL.

V is TRBV27 and J is TRBJ1-6, with D possibly matching TRBD1 (6 bases). Looked up from germline, CDR1 is MNHEY and CDR2 is SMNVEV (reference sequence). This CDR3 has 14 amino acids. Trimming took 2 bases from V and 5 from J, leaving 7 bases between them. In DNA form, the CDR3 reads TGTGCCAGCAGTTTAGGACAGAATAATTCACCCCTCCACTTT. It specifies CASSLGQNNSPLHF.

This clone was recorded only once. The chain couples TRBV6-1 to TRBJ2-7; 11 nucleotides match TRBD2. Germline-derived CDR1 and CDR2 are MNHNS and SASEGT. This CDR3 is 18 amino acids long. With 2 bases clipped from V and 2 bases from J, the junction kept 11 bases outside the gene matches. The CDR3 DNA reads TGTGCCAGCAGTGAATACCTAGCGGGGGGCCAACCCGCCTACGAGCAGTACTTC. The encoded protein is CASSEYLAGGQPAYEQYF.

The chain employs TRBV11-2 and TRBJ2-7; TRBD1 might be the D (5 bases). The CDR3 totals 11 residues. CDR1 is SGHAT and CDR2 is FQNNGV in the germline V gene. Trimming cost V 4 bases and J 6 bases, with 7 bases left between them. CDR3: CASSSGSEQYF. The CDR3 DNA reads TGTGCCAGCAGCTCAGGGTCCGAGCAGTACTTC.

The V call is TRBV7-2, the J call TRBJ2-7; possibly TRBD1 for D (5 bases). The CDR3 covers 14 residues. Germline CDR1 is SGHTA and CDR2 is FQGNSA. Trimming pared 4 bases from V and 2 bases from J, leaving 12 bases between. Here the CDR3 DNA reads TGTGCCAGCAGCTCCCTAACAGGTCCCTACGAGCAGTACTTC. It specifies CASSSLTGPYEQYF.

The rearrangement joins TRBV6-5 to TRBJ1-1, with D maybe TRBD1 (6 bases). This CDR3 comprises 14 residues. Per the germline V gene, CDR1 is MNHEY and CDR2 is SVGAGI. Trimming removed 5 bases at V and 7 bases at J, with 17 bases between. CDR3: CASSTRQVISEAFF. The CDR3 nucleotides are TGTGCCAGCAGTACCCGACAGGTCATAAGTGAAGCTTTCTTT.

J is TRBJ2-2 and V is TRBV6-4, with 10 bases identical to TRBD2. CDR1 MRHNA and CDR2 SNTAGT come from the germline V gene. With V trimmed by 8 bases and J by 7 bases, 16 bases remained unmatched. This CDR3 has 17 residues. The CDR3 here is CASSRVSGGAGGGELFF. The CDR3 region has the DNA TGTGCCAGCTCCCGGGTGAGCGGGGGGGCCGGTGGCGGGGAGCTGTTTTTT.

The chain employs TRBV28 and TRBJ1-5; maybe TRBD1 (5 bases). The germline V gene encodes CDR1 MDHEN and CDR2 SYDVKM. V was clipped by 5 bases and J by 4 bases, with 9 bases between them. The CDR3 spans 13 residues. Here the CDR3 reads CASSIAGNQPQHF. The CDR3 DNA follows: TGTGCCAGCAGTATTGCAGGGAATCAGCCCCAGCATTTT.

This rearrangement joins TRBV7-6 to TRBJ2-7; 7 bases align to TRBD1. Germline V gene sequence: CDR1 SGHVS, CDR2 FNYEAQ. With 1 base clipped from V and 2 bases from J, the junction kept 8 bases outside the gene matches. The CDR3 runs 16 residues. CDR3 region: CASSLDPDRAPYEQYF. CDR3 nucleotide sequence: TGTGCCAGCAGCTTAGATCCAGACAGGGCTCCCTACGAGCAGTACTTC.

The chain recombines TRBV5-4 with TRBJ2-2; the match to TRBD2 covers 15 bases. Germline assignment: CDR1 SGHNT and CDR2 YYREEE (reference sequence). This CDR3 is built from 17 residues. The V and J ends lost 9 bases and 3 bases, in that order; junction bases with no gene match: 9. This CDR3 reads CATTRTSGGADTGELFF. DNA of the CDR3: TGTGCCACCACCAGGACTAGCGGGGGGGCGGACACCGGGGAGCTGTTTTTT.

The chain uses TRBV20-1 and TRBJ2-1; D ambiguous. CDR3 length equals 10 residues. V was trimmed by 5 bases and J by 6 bases, leaving 5 bases between them. Germline assignment: CDR1 DFQATT and CDR2 SNEGSKA (reference sequence). The CDR3 nucleotides are TGCAGTGCTGGCAGCAATGAGCAGTTCTTC. This translates into CSAGSNEQFF.

The rearrangement uses TRBV5-1 and TRBJ2-7; TRBD2 matches 11 bases. The V gene's germline CDR1 is SGHRS and CDR2 YFSETQ. The CDR3 totals 14 residues. The ends lost 4 bases at V and 7 bases at J; junction bases unmatched: 7. The CDR3 DNA reads as TGCGCCAGCAGCGAAAGACTAGCGGGGACGGAGCAGTACTTC. Translating it yields CASSERLAGTEQYF.

The chain carries TRBV3-1 (or the pseudogene TRBV3-2) and TRBJ2-7; 7 bases match TRBD1. J gave up 9 bases and V 0 bases, and 14 bases lay outside the gene matches. Germline-derived CDR1 and CDR2 are LGHDT and YNNKEL (reference sequence). The CDR3 has 16 residues. The CDR3 sequence: CASSQDVRTGNEGQYF. The CDR3 region has the DNA TGTGCCAGCAGCCAAGATGTCCGGACAGGCAACGAAGGGCAGTACTTC.

CDR3: CASSLTGRDNSPLHF. The CDR3 DNA reads TGTGCCAGCAGCTTGACCGGCAGGGATAATTCACCCCTCCACTTT. V usage is TRBV5-6 and J usage is TRBJ1-6; possible D gene TRBD1, 5 bases. Germline-derived CDR1 and CDR2 are SGHDT and YYEEEE. The CDR3 length is 15 residues. The V end was cut by 1 base, the J end by 5 bases, with 10 bases between.

Only one count was recorded for this clone. The rearrangement joins TRBV5-1 to TRBJ1-3, with unresolved D. In germline, CDR1 is SGHRS, CDR2 YFSETQ. V was cut by 0 bases and J by 4 bases, with 14 bases left in between. The CDR3 has 16 residues. For the CDR3, the DNA is TGCGCCAGCAGCTTGGCCGGGGTGGAGCGAGGAAACACCATATATTTT. As protein: CASSLAGVERGNTIYF.

This chain joins TRBV10-3 and TRBJ1-5; 7 nucleotides agree with TRBD1. The junction had 7 bases not matched to a gene; V was cut back by 8 bases and J by 6 bases. Germline loops: CDR1 ENHRY, CDR2 SYGVKD. The CDR3 has 13 residues. The CDR3 here is CAIQGTEGQPQHF. The CDR3, as DNA: TGTGCCATCCAGGGGACAGAAGGTCAGCCCCAGCATTTT.

The chain uses TRBV4-3 and TRBJ2-3; the match to TRBD2 covers 7 bases. The V segment lost 4 bases and the J segment 0 bases; nucleotides outside the gene matches: 4. Germline CDR1 LGHNA, CDR2 YSLEER. This CDR3 has 15 amino acids. The CDR3 spells CASSRGGGSTDTQYF. The DNA of the CDR3 is TGCGCCAGCAGCCGTGGGGGGGGAAGCACAGATACGCAGTATTTT.

The chain has TRBV6-5 and TRBJ1-2; D might be TRBD1 (6 bases). CDR1 MNHEY and CDR2 SVGAGI come from the germline V gene. Deletions cut 9 bases from V and 4 bases from J, with 18 bases between. The CDR3 loop spans 14 amino acids. This CDR3 is CASLPGQIIYGYTF. DNA of the CDR3: TGTGCCAGTCTCCCGGGACAAATAATCTATGGCTACACCTTC.

The chain is built from TRBV2 and TRBJ2-7; D might be TRBD1 (6 bases). V was clipped by 7 bases and J by 0 bases, with 22 bases between them. Germline CDR1 reads SNHLY; CDR2 reads FYNNEI. This CDR3 comprises 17 residues. The CDR3 DNA is TGTGCCAGCACCGAATTTCTAGGGACAAGAGGCTCCTACGAGCAGTACTTC. This translates into CASTEFLGTRGSYEQYF.

The chain has TRBV11-3 and TRBJ2-1, with D perhaps matching TRBD2 (5 bases). With 1 base removed from V and 7 bases from J, the gap between germline ends came to 14 bases. Germline V lookup: CDR1 SGHNT, CDR2 YENEEA. This CDR3 is built from 15 residues. This CDR3 reads CASSLGRTRLNEQFF. CDR3 nucleotide sequence: TGTGCCAGCAGCTTAGGTCGGACTCGGCTGAATGAGCAGTTCTTC. Drawing the rest from reference TRBV11-3 and TRBJ2-1, the complete variable domain is EAGVVQSPRYKIIEKKQPVAFWCNPISGHNTLYWYLQNLGQGPELLIRYENEEAVDDSQLPKDRFSAERLKGVDSTLKIQPAELGDSAVYLCASSLGRTRLNEQFFGPGTRLTVL.

The CDR3 reads CASSARQGAGEKLFF. CDR3 bases: TGTGCCAGCAGTGCTAGACAGGGGGCTGGAGAAAAACTGTTTTTT. This chain joins TRBV27 and TRBJ1-4, with 10 bases aligning to TRBD1. The germline V gene encodes CDR1 MNHEY and CDR2 SMNVEV (reference sequence). V dropped 5 bases and J dropped 8; count of bases not matched to a gene: 8. The CDR3 is 15 residues long.

This chain joins TRBV6-5 and TRBJ2-4, with D tentatively TRBD2 (5 bases). The V gene's germline CDR1 is MNHEY and CDR2 SVGAGI. The ends were cut back, 6 bases at V and 3 bases at J, with 9 bases in the middle. The CDR3 is made up of 13 amino acids. This CDR3 reads CASSGVVKNIQYF. CDR3 in DNA: TGTGCCAGCAGCGGGGTAGTCAAAAACATTCAGTACTTC.

The CDR3 is CASSYRMNTEAFF. The CDR3 nucleotides are TGTGCCAGTAGTTATCGTATGAACACTGAAGCTTTCTTT. The gene calls are TRBV19 and TRBJ1-1; D gene unclear. This CDR3 spans 13 amino acids. The V end lost 5 bases, the J end lost 0 bases, and 7 bases lay between the germline ends. Germline loops: CDR1 LNHDA, CDR2 SQIVND (reference sequence).

The chain uses TRBV15 and TRBJ1-4, with 11 bases lining up with TRBD1. The ends lost 1 base at V and 6 bases at J; junction bases unmatched: 7. CDR3 length: 17 amino acids. From germline, CDR1 is LNHNV and CDR2 YYDKDF (reference sequence). The CDR3 DNA is TGTGCCACCAGCAGAGCACCCTCGGGACAGGGGGATGAAAAACTGTTTTTT. Translated, it gives CATSRAPSGQGDEKLFF.

The chain recombines TRBV7-9 with TRBJ1-2; D is uncertain. This CDR3 contains 14 residues. V was cut by 5 bases and J by 0 bases, with 10 bases left in between. Looked up from germline, CDR1 is SEHNR and CDR2 is FQNEAQ (reference sequence). CDR3 sequence (DNA): TGTGCCAGCAGCCCCCTAGCAACTAACTATGGCTACACCTTC. Residues: CASSPLATNYGYTF.

This clone was detected a few times. This chain's CDR3 is CASSLRGNEKLFF. The CDR3, as DNA: TGTGCCAGCAGTCTTCGGGGGAATGAAAAACTGTTTTTT. The V call is TRBV27, the J call TRBJ1-4; maybe TRBD1 (5 bases). V lost 5 bases and J 5 bases, leaving 9 bases between the germline ends. Germline CDR1 reads MNHEY; CDR2 reads SMNVEV (reference sequence). The CDR3 extends over 13 amino acids.

This clone appeared once. The J gene is TRBJ2-5, the V gene TRBV2; D is undetermined. CDR1 and CDR2 (germline): SNHLY, FYNNEI. The germline V and J ends were trimmed by 4 bases and 5 bases, with 8 bases remaining between them. There are 12 residues in the CDR3. The CDR3: CASSAQMETQYF. In DNA, the CDR3 is TGTGCCAGCAGTGCGCAGATGGAGACCCAGTACTTC.